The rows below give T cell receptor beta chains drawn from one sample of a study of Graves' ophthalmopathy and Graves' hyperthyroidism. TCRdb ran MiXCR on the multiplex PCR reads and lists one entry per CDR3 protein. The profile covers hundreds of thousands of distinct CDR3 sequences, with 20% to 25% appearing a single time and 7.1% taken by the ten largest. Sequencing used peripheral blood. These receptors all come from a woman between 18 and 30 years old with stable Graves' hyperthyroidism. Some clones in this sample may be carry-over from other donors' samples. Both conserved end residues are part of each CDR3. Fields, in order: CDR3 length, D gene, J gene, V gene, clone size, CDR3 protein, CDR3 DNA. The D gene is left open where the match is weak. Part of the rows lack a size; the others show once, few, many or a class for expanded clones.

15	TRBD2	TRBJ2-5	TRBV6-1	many	CASRGLAGLIGTQYF	TGTGCCAGCAGGGGACTAGCGGGGTTGATTGGGACCCAGTACTTC
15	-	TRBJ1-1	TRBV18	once	CASSPPVPPNTEAFF	TGTGCCAGCTCACCACCGGTCCCCCCGAACACTGAAGCTTTCTTT
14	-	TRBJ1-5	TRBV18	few	CASSPSGGDQPQHF	TGTGCCAGCTCACCCTCCGGGGGGGATCAGCCCCAGCATTTT
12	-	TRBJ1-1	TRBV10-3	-	CAISSRPPEAFF	TGTGCCATCAGTTCTCGGCCGCCTGAAGCTTTCTTT
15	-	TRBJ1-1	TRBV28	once	CASTLGPPGDTEAFF	TGTGCCAGCACCTTGGGTCCCCCAGGGGACACTGAAGCTTTCTTT
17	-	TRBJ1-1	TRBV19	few	CASSIGGSRVKNTEAFF	TGTGCCAGTAGTATAGGGGGGAGTCGGGTAAAGAACACTGAAGCTTTCTTT
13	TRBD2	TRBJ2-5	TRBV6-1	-	CASSQAGLETQYF	TGTGCCAGCAGTCAAGCGGGGTTGGAGACCCAGTACTTC
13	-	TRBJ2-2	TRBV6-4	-	CASAAGFGGELFF	TGTGCCAGCGCAGCAGGGTTTGGCGGGGAGCTGTTTTTT
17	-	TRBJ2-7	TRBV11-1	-	CASSSLTRGSVSYEQYF	TGTGCCAGCAGCAGCCTCACCCGGGGAAGCGTCTCCTACGAGCAGTACTTC
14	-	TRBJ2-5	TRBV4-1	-	CASSQEGVGETQYF	TGCGCCAGCAGCCAAGAGGGGGTAGGAGAGACCCAGTACTTC
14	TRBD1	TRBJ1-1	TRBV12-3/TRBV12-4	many	CASSSRDRGTEAFF	TGTGCCAGCAGTTCCCGGGACAGGGGGACTGAAGCTTTCTTT
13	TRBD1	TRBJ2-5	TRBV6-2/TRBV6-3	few	CASSSRGPETQYF	TGTGCCAGCAGTTCGAGGGGGCCAGAGACCCAGTACTTC
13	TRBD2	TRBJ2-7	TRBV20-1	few	CSATRTSLHEQYF	TGCAGTGCCACCCGGACTAGTTTACACGAGCAGTACTTC
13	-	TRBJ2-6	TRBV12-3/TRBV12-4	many	CASSFQGANVLTF	TGTGCCAGCAGTTTTCAAGGGGCCAACGTCCTGACTTTC
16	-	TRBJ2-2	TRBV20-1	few	CSARGTGTQNTGELFF	TGCAGTGCTAGGGGGACCGGGACACAGAACACCGGGGAGCTGTTTTTT
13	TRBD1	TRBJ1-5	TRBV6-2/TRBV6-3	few	CASSYGTGVPQHF	TGTGCCAGCAGTTACGGGACAGGGGTGCCCCAGCATTTT
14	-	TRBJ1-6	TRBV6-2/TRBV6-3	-	CASSYRPNNSPLHF	TGTGCCAGCAGTTACCGGCCGAATAATTCACCCCTCCACTTT
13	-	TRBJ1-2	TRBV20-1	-	CSATPGTRYGYTF	TGCAGTGCCACACCGGGGACTAGATATGGCTACACCTTC
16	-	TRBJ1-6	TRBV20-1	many	CSANYYRSSYNSPLHF	TGCAGTGCTAATTATTACCGGAGCTCCTATAATTCACCCCTCCACTTT
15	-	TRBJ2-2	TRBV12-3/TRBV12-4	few	CASRLTDWHTGELFF	TGTGCCAGCAGGTTGACGGACTGGCACACCGGGGAGCTGTTTTTT
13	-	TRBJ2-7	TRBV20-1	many	CSASPGTSQRQYF	TGCAGTGCTAGCCCCGGGACATCTCAACGGCAGTACTTC
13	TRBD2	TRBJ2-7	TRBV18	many	CASSQGLSYEQYF	TGTGCCAGCTCACAGGGACTATCCTACGAGCAGTACTTC
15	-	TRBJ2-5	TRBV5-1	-	CASSLEAGVLETQYF	TGCGCCAGCAGCTTGGAGGCAGGGGTTTTGGAGACCCAGTACTTC
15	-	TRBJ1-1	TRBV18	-	CASSPPGELNTEAFF	TGTGCCAGCTCACCACCAGGGGAATTGAACACTGAAGCTTTCTTT
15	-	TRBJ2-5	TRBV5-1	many	CASSPKLQRMETQYF	TGCGCCAGCAGCCCAAAACTCCAGAGGATGGAGACCCAGTACTTC
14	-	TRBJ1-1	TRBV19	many	CASSPWTVRAEAFF	TGTGCCAGTAGTCCCTGGACGGTGAGGGCTGAAGCTTTCTTT
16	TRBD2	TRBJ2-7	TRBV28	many	CASSSPGASGTYEQYF	TGTGCCAGCAGTTCCCCTGGTGCTAGCGGGACCTACGAGCAGTACTTC
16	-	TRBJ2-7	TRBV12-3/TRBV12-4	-	CASSFSAAAINYEQYF	TGTGCCAGCAGTTTTTCCGCGGCAGCGATAAACTACGAGCAGTACTTC
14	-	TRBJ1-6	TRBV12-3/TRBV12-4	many	CASSLSLRQQLVHF	TGTGCCAGCAGTTTATCGTTGAGGCAGCAGTTAGTCCACTTT
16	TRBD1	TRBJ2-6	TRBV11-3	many	CASSLGDRAGANVLTF	TGTGCCAGCAGCTTAGGGGACAGGGCTGGGGCCAACGTCCTGACTTTC
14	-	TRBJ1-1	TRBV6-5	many	CASSVTGSNTEAFF	TGTGCCAGCAGCGTTACAGGTTCGAACACTGAAGCTTTCTTT
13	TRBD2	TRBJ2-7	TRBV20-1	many	CSARTSGTYEQYF	TGCAGTGCTCGGACTAGCGGAACCTACGAGCAGTACTTC
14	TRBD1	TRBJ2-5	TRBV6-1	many	CASSDGTGFETQYF	TGTGCCAGCAGTGACGGGACAGGCTTCGAGACCCAGTACTTC
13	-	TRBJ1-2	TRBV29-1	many	CSVERRGSYGYTF	TGCAGCGTTGAAAGGAGGGGCAGCTATGGCTACACCTTC
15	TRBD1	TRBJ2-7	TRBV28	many	CASSPPGTAIPKQYF	TGTGCCAGCAGCCCCCCCGGGACAGCGATCCCCAAGCAGTACTTC
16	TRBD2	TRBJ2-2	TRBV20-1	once	CSAFPQRDSNTGELFF	TGCAGTGCTTTCCCCCAGCGGGATAGTAACACCGGGGAGCTGTTTTTT
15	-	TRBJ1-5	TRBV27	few	CASSLLGGADQPQHF	TGTGCCAGCAGTTTATTGGGGGGGGCGGATCAGCCCCAGCATTTT
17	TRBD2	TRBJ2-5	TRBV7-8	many	CASSQPGLAAGGGTQYF	TGTGCCAGCAGTCAACCAGGACTAGCGGCCGGTGGTGGGACCCAGTACTTC
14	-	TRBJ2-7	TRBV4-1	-	CASSQTDLDYEQYF	TGCGCCAGCAGCCAAACGGACTTGGACTACGAGCAGTACTTC
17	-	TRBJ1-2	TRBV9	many	CASSGPGHLYGDYGYTF	TGTGCCAGCAGCGGACCGGGACACTTATACGGGGACTATGGCTACACCTTC
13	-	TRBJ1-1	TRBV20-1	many	CSAHGQMNTEAFF	TGCAGTGCTCATGGACAGATGAACACTGAAGCTTTCTTT
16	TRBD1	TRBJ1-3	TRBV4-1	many	CASSYSDRGFGNTIYF	TGCGCCAGCAGTTACTCGGACAGGGGATTTGGAAACACCATATATTTT
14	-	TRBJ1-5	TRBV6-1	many	CASSEKTGNWPQHF	TGTGCCAGCAGTGAGAAAACAGGGAATTGGCCCCAGCATTTT
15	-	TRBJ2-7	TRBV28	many	CASSLPLTLSYEQYF	TGTGCCAGCAGTTTACCCCTCACGCTGTCCTACGAGCAGTACTTC
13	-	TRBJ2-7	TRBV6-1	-	CASIGTYSYEQYF	TGTGCCAGCATCGGGACATACTCCTACGAGCAGTACTTC
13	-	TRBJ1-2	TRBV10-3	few	CATALAENYGYTF	TGTGCCACGGCACTTGCAGAGAACTATGGCTACACCTTC
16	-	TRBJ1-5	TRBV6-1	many	CASREARGYSNQPQHF	TGTGCCAGCAGGGAGGCGCGGGGTTATAGCAATCAGCCCCAGCATTTT
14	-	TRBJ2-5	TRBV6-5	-	CASSLGHFVETQYF	TGTGCCAGCAGTTTGGGACATTTCGTGGAGACCCAGTACTTC
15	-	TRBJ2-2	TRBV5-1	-	CASSLELAGPGELFF	TGCGCCAGCAGCTTGGAACTAGCAGGCCCCGGGGAGCTGTTTTTT
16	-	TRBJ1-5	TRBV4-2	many	CASSQGTQGGNQPQHF	TGTGCCAGCAGCCAAGGGACCCAGGGCGGCAATCAGCCCCAGCATTTT
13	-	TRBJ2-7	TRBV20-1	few	CSASKREYYEQYF	TGCAGTGCTAGTAAGAGGGAATACTACGAGCAGTACTTC
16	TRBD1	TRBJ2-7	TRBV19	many	CASSSRSGTGLLEQYF	TGTGCCAGTAGTTCCCGATCCGGGACAGGGTTATTGGAGCAGTACTTC
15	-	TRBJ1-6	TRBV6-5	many	CASSYGASYNSPLHF	TGTGCCAGCAGTTACGGTGCGTCCTATAATTCACCCCTCCACTTT
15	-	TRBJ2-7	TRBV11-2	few	CASSLSRSVAYEQYF	TGTGCCAGCAGCTTAAGCAGGTCGGTTGCCTACGAGCAGTACTTC